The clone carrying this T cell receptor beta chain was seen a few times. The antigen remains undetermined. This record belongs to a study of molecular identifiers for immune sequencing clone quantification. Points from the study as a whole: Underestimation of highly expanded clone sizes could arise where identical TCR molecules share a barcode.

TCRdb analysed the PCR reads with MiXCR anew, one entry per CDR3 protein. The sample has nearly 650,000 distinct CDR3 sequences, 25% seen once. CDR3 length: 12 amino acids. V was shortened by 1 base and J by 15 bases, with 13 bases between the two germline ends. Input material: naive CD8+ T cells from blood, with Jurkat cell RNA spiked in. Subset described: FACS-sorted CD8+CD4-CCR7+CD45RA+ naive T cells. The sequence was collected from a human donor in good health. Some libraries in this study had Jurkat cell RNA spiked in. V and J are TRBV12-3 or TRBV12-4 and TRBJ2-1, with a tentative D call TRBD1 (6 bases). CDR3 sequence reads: CASSLGPGVRFF. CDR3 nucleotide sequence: TGTGCCAGCAGTTTAGGGCCAGGGGTCAGGTTCTTC.